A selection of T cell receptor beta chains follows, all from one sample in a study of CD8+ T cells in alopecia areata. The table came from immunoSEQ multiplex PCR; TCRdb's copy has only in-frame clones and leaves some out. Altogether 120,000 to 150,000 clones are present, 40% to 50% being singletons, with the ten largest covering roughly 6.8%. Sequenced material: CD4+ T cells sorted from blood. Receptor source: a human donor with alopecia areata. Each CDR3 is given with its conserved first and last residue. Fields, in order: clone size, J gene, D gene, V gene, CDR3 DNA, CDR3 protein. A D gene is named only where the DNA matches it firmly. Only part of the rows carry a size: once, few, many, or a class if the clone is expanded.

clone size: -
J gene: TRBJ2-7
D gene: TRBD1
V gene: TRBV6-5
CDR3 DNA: TGTGCCAGCAGTTCGCCAGGGACAGGTAACAGCGAGCAGTACTTC
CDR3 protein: CASSSPGTGNSEQYF

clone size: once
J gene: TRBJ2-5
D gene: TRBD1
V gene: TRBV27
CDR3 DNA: TGTGCCAGCAGCCGACAGGGAGAGACCCAGTACTTC
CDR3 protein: CASSRQGETQYF

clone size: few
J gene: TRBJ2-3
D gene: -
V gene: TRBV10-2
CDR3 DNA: TGCGCCAGCAGCAAGTCGTCAGTGACAGATACGCAGTATTTT
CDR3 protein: CASSKSSVTDTQYF

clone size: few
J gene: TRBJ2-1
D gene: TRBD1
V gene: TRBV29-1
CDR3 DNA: TGCAGCGTTGTGGGGACAGGGGTCAATGAGCAGTTCTTC
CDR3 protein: CSVVGTGVNEQFF

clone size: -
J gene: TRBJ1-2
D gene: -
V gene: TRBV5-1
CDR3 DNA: TGCGCCAGCAGCATGTACAGGGAGGATGACGGCTACACCTTC
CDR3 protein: CASSMYREDDGYTF

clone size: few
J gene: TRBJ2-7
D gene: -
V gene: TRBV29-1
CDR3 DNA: TGCAGCGTTGAAGAGCAGGGTCTGTCCTACGAGCAGTACTTC
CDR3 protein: CSVEEQGLSYEQYF

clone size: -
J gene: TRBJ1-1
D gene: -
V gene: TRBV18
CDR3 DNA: TGTGCCAGCTCACCAATTTCGGGGGCGAACACTGAAGCTTTCTTT
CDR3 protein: CASSPISGANTEAFF

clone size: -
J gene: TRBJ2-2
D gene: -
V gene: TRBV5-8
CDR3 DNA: TGTGCCAGCAGCAGAGGACAGACATCGAACACCGGGGAGCTGTTTTTT
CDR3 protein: CASSRGQTSNTGELFF

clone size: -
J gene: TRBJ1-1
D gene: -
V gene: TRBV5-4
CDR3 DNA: TGTGCCAGCAGCTTGGCCAGGGACACCTTCCCAGCTTTCTTT
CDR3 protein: CASSLARDTFPAFF

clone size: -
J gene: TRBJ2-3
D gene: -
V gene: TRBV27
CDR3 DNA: TGTGCCAGCAGTTCTGCGGGAACAGATACGCAGTATTTT
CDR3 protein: CASSSAGTDTQYF

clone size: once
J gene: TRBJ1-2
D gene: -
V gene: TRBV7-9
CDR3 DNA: TGTGCCAGCAGCTTGCAGGGTATGAATGGCTACACCTTC
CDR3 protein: CASSLQGMNGYTF

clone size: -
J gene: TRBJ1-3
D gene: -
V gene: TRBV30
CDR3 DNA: TGTGCCTGGAATCTGGGGGCAGGAAACACCATATATTTT
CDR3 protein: CAWNLGAGNTIYF

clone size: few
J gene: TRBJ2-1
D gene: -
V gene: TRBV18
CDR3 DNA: TGTGCCAGCTCACCGGTGGCAGGTCAAAGTCATGAGCAGTTCTTC
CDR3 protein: CASSPVAGQSHEQFF

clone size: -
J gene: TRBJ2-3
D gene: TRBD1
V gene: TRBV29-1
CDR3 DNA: TGCAGCGCGCGGACAGGGCGGTCGGATACGCAGTATTTT
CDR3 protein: CSARTGRSDTQYF

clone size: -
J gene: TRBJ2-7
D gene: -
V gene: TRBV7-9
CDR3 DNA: TGTGCCAGCACAGGGATTTCCGAGCAGTACTTC
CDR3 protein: CASTGISEQYF

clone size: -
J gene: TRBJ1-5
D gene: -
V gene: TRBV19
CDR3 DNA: TGTGCCAGTGCGCGGACTTCCCCCGCGGGCCAGCCCCAGCATTTT
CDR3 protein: CASARTSPAGQPQHF

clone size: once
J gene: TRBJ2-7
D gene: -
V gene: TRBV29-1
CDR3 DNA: TGCAGCCACTCCACAGGGTACGGTTACGAGCAGTACTTC
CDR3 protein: CSHSTGYGYEQYF

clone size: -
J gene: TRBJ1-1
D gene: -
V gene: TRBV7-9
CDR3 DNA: TGTGCCAGCAGCCCAGGGACGCAGGGATACACTGAAGCTTTCTTT
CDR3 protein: CASSPGTQGYTEAFF

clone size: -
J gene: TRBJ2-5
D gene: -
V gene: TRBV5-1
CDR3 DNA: TGCGCCAGCAGCTTTCTCACAGCGAGTGGAGAGACCCAGTACTTC
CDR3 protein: CASSFLTASGETQYF

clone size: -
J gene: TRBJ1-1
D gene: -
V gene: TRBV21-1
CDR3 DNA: TGTGCCAGCAGGGGGACGCGGATGAACACTGAAGCTTTCTTT
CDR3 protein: CASRGTRMNTEAFF

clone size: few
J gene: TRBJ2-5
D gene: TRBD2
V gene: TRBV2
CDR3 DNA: TGTGCCAAGACCCTAGCGGGTCAAGAGACCCAGTACTTC
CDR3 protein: CAKTLAGQETQYF

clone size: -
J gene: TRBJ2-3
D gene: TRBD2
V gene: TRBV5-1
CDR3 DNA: TGCGCCAGCAGCTTGGCGATAGCGGGAGGAGATACGCAGTATTTT
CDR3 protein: CASSLAIAGGDTQYF

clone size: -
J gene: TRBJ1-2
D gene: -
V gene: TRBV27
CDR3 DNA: TGTGCCAGCAGTCGGACAGCTAATAACTATGGCTACACCTTC
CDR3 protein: CASSRTANNYGYTF

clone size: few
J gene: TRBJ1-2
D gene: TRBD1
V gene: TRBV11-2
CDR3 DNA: TGTGCCAGCAGCCCAAGGGACAGTGGCGTCTATGGCTACACCTTC
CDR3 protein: CASSPRDSGVYGYTF